The rows below give T cell receptor beta chains drawn from one sample of a study of OX40 agonist ivuxolimab in advanced cancers. Clones were read by immunoSEQ multiplex PCR, and TCRdb kept only the in-frame ones, dropping some. Among tens of thousands of clones, 87% were seen once, and the ten largest hold around 2.9%. The sample here was CD4+ or CD8+ T cells sorted from blood, taken in a trial of the OX40 agonist ivuxolimab. The receptors derive from an adult with an advanced solid tumor such as melanoma, head and neck, liver or kidney cancer. Both conserved end residues are part of each CDR3. A D gene is named only where the DNA matches it firmly. Clone size is given for some rows only: seen once, a few or many times, or a class if the clone is expanded.

abundance	v_gene	j_gene	d_gene	CDR3aa	CDR3nt
NA	TRBV5-5	TRBJ1-5	NA	CASSPGDQPQHF	TGTGCCAGCAGTCCGGGGGATCAGCCCCAGCATTTT
NA	TRBV7-9	TRBJ1-1	NA	CASSIWERGAEAFF	TGTGCCAGCAGCATCTGGGAGCGGGGCGCTGAAGCTTTCTTT
NA	TRBV6-6	TRBJ1-1	TRBD1	CASRYTGDDTEAFF	TGTGCCAGCAGGTATACAGGGGATGACACTGAAGCTTTCTTT
NA	TRBV29-1	TRBJ2-3	TRBD2	CSVVSGSRVTRDTQYF	TGCAGCGTTGTGAGCGGGAGTAGAGTAACGAGAGATACGCAGTATTTT
few	TRBV7-2	TRBJ2-7	NA	CASSFTDRLSEQYF	TGTGCCAGCAGCTTTACCGACAGGTTAAGTGAGCAGTACTTC
NA	TRBV6-1	TRBJ2-7	NA	CASSLERGGPYEQYF	TGTGCCAGCAGCCTAGAGAGGGGAGGCCCCTACGAGCAGTACTTC
NA	TRBV7-9	TRBJ2-1	TRBD2	CASSSSPLAGEYNEQFF	TGTGCCAGCAGCTCATCCCCACTAGCGGGGGAATACAATGAGCAGTTCTTC
NA	TRBV7-2	TRBJ2-3	NA	CASSLGAATDTQYF	TGTGCCAGCAGCTTAGGTGCTGCAACAGATACGCAGTATTTT
NA	TRBV28	TRBJ2-1	NA	CASSADTLYNEQFF	TGTGCCAGTTCGGCGGACACCCTATACAATGAGCAGTTCTTC
NA	TRBV6-5	TRBJ1-2	NA	CASRLDSGNYGYTF	TGTGCCAGCAGACTAGATTCAGGAAACTATGGCTACACCTTC
NA	TRBV4-3	TRBJ2-2	TRBD2	CASSQGTSGGAGGELFF	TGCGCCAGCAGCCAGGGAACTAGCGGGGGGGCCGGCGGGGAGCTGTTTTTT
NA	TRBV4-2	TRBJ2-4	TRBD1	CASSLPSLAGGAVKNIQYF	TGTGCCAGCAGCCTACCTTCCCTGGCAGGGGGCGCCGTCAAAAACATTCAGTACTTC
NA	TRBV18	TRBJ1-5	TRBD1	CASSPGTGRGQPQHF	TGTGCCAGCTCACCCGGGACAGGCCGTGGTCAGCCCCAGCATTTT
NA	TRBV27	TRBJ2-2	NA	CASSFGTVNTGELFF	TGTGCCAGCAGTTTTGGGACCGTGAACACCGGGGAGCTGTTTTTT
NA	TRBV29-1	TRBJ2-5	NA	CSVDWTREETQYF	TGCAGCGTTGACTGGACAAGAGAAGAGACCCAGTACTTC
NA	TRBV5-1	TRBJ1-1	NA	CASSLEGSNTEAFF	TGCGCCAGCAGCTTGGAGGGGTCGAACACTGAAGCTTTCTTT
few	TRBV2	TRBJ1-2	NA	CANRPSADYGYTF	TGTGCCAACCGTCCCTCGGCGGACTATGGCTACACCTTC
NA	TRBV5-1	TRBJ1-6	NA	CASTSGDDNSPLHF	TGCGCCAGCACATCAGGGGACGATAATTCACCCCTCCACTTT
NA	TRBV11-2	TRBJ2-2	NA	CASSRGWALTNTGELFF	TGTGCCAGCAGCAGGGGCTGGGCGCTGACGAACACCGGGGAGCTGTTTTTT
NA	TRBV30	TRBJ1-6	NA	CAWSVPNSPLHF	TGTGCCTGGAGTGTACCCAATTCACCCCTCCACTTT
NA	TRBV12-5	TRBJ1-5	TRBD1	CASGLGDRGRAQHF	TGTGCTAGTGGTTTGGGGGACAGGGGAAGGGCCCAGCATTTT
few	TRBV6-6	TRBJ2-1	NA	CASHSWGANEQFF	TGTGCCAGCCACAGTTGGGGGGCCAATGAGCAGTTCTTC
NA	TRBV2	TRBJ1-3	NA	CASRTQTGFGNTIYF	TGTGCCAGCAGGACCCAGACAGGCTTTGGAAACACCATATATTTT
NA	TRBV11-3	TRBJ2-1	TRBD2	CASSVRTSGKNEQFF	TGTGCCAGCAGCGTACGGACTAGCGGGAAGAATGAGCAGTTCTTC
NA	TRBV14	TRBJ2-7	TRBD2	CASSLLRTSAYEQYF	TGTGCCAGCAGCCTACTTCGGACTAGCGCCTACGAGCAGTACTTC
NA	TRBV19	TRBJ2-1	NA	CASSGAARGEQFF	TGTGCCAGTAGTGGGGCCGCGAGGGGTGAGCAGTTCTTC
NA	TRBV11-3	TRBJ2-1	NA	CASSPRAYSYNEQFF	TGTGCCAGCAGCCCGAGGGCCTACTCCTACAATGAGCAGTTCTTC
NA	TRBV2	TRBJ2-5	NA	CASSVEPRETQYF	TGTGCCAGCAGTGTAGAACCGAGAGAGACCCAGTACTTC
NA	TRBV7-9	TRBJ1-2	NA	CASSLEFAPHGYTF	TGTGCCAGCAGCTTAGAATTTGCGCCCCATGGCTACACCTTC
NA	TRBV19	TRBJ2-3	NA	CASSALRWPTDTQYF	TGTGCCAGTAGTGCCTTAAGGTGGCCCACAGATACGCAGTATTTT
NA	TRBV9	TRBJ1-2	TRBD1	CASTGGQGFFGYTF	TGTGCCAGCACCGGGGGACAGGGGTTTTTTGGCTACACCTTC
NA	TRBV4-2	TRBJ2-7	NA	CASSRNTGYDEQYF	TGTGCCAGCAGCCGGAATACAGGGTACGACGAGCAGTACTTC
NA	TRBV28	TRBJ2-7	NA	CASSSVRGSATYEQYF	TGTGCCAGCAGTTCCGTTCGAGGGTCTGCCACCTACGAGCAGTACTTC
NA	TRBV11-2	TRBJ2-7	NA	CASSLLREMAYEQYF	TGTGCCAGCAGCTTACTTCGGGAGATGGCCTACGAGCAGTACTTC
NA	TRBV10-3	TRBJ2-5	NA	CAISESLVVTMETQYF	TGTGCCATCAGTGAGTCGTTGGTGGTTACCATGGAGACCCAGTACTTC
NA	TRBV11-2	TRBJ2-7	TRBD1	CASSQGTGAYEQYF	TGTGCCAGCAGCCAAGGGACAGGGGCTTACGAGCAGTACTTC
NA	TRBV28	TRBJ2-7	NA	CASSLIAQGSYEQYF	TGTGCCAGCAGTTTAATCGCACAGGGATCTTACGAGCAGTACTTC